The 30 T cell receptor beta chains given below trace back to one sample, sequenced in a study of cytomegalovirus exposure and HLA in healthy donors. The PCR made use of 60 Vbeta and 13 Jbeta primers. Some clones are missing from TCRdb's copy, which holds only in-frame ones; the method was immunoSEQ multiplex PCR. The sample lists some 110,000 clones; around 74% were seen once. Sequenced material: PBMCs. Receptors were obtained from a middle-aged woman in good health and CMV-seropositive.

The chain couples TRBV28 to TRBJ2-7, with D tentatively TRBD2 (6 bases). The CDR3 has 14 amino acids. Per germline, CDR1 MDHEN and CDR2 SYDVKM. Trimming stripped 5 bases from V and 1 base from J, with 12 bases between. CDR3 coding DNA: TGTGCCAGCAGTGTACCGGGGGAGTCCTACGAGCAGTACTTC. This gives the protein CASSVPGESYEQYF.

The chain couples TRBV5-4 to TRBJ2-2, with D tentatively TRBD2 (5 bases). Germline values: CDR1 SGHNT, CDR2 YYREEE (reference sequence). The CDR3 consists of 15 residues. V dropped 7 bases and J dropped 6 bases, with 19 bases sitting between them. As DNA, the CDR3 is TGTGCCAGCCCACGGTGCCAGGAGGCATCCGGGGAGCTGTTTTTT. This codes for CASPRCQEASGELFF.

The genes are TRBV27 and TRBJ1-6; TRBD1 aligns across 11 bases. After removal of 6 bases from V and 6 bases from J, the junction contained 10 bases not matched to a gene. The germline V gene has CDR1 MNHEY and CDR2 SMNVEV (reference sequence). The length of the CDR3 is 17 residues. In DNA, the CDR3 is TGTGCCAGCAGAAGCTGGGCCGGGACAGGGGGTAATTCACCCCTCCACTTT. Its translation is CASRSWAGTGGNSPLHF.

The chain uses TRBV18 and TRBJ1-4; TRBD1 might be the D (5 bases). The CDR3 runs to 16 residues. Trimming shortened V by 3 bases and J by 0 bases, and 11 bases separated the two germline ends. Per germline, CDR1 KGHSH and CDR2 LQKENI. DNA for the CDR3: TGTGCCAGCTCACCGAGACAGTCTGCAACTAATGAAAAACTGTTTTTT. The encoded protein is CASSPRQSATNEKLFF.

In its sample, this clone was seen once. The chain joins TRBV6-5 to TRBJ1-1; no firm D call. The CDR3 is 14 residues long. The ends were cut back, 2 bases at V and 8 bases at J, with 15 bases in the middle. Germline lookup yields CDR1 MNHEY and CDR2 SVGAGI. CDR3 amino acids: CASSYRGVAAEAFF. The CDR3, as DNA: TGTGCCAGCAGTTACCGGGGAGTGGCTGCCGAAGCTTTCTTT.

This clone was counted only a few times. V gene TRBV4-1 combines with J gene TRBJ2-2, with D uncertain. The CDR3 consists of 16 residues. Germline V gene data show CDR1 as MGHRA and CDR2 as YSYEKL. Trimming removed 1 base at V and 2 bases at J, with 11 bases between. CDR3 DNA sequence: TGCGCCAGCAGCCAAGGGGCCCTCCTTAACACCGGGGAGCTGTTTTTT. Its protein product is CASSQGALLNTGELFF.

The rearrangement uses TRBV5-6 and TRBJ2-6; 8 nucleotides match TRBD1. V was pared by 2 bases and J by 2 bases, with 12 bases of the junction left unmatched. This CDR3 contains 19 residues. Germline V gene sequence: CDR1 SGHDT, CDR2 YYEEEE. The CDR3 sequence: CASSFLTGQGVTGANVLTF. The CDR3, as DNA: TGTGCCAGCAGCTTCCTTACAGGACAGGGAGTTACTGGGGCCAACGTCCTGACTTTC.

As for this clone: Sequence at one end of the junction differs from germline and may be a read error. The CDR3 coding sequence is TGTTCCAGCAGCGCGGCGGGCCCCACCGGGGAGCTGTTTTTT. This gives the protein CSSSAAGPTGELFF. The V call is TRBV7-9, the J call TRBJ2-2; possibly TRBD2 for D (5 bases). Germline loops: CDR1 SEHNR, CDR2 FQNEAQ (reference sequence). The CDR3 totals 14 residues.

This clone was seen more than once but under ten times. This chain uses TRBV5-4 with TRBJ2-5; the D gene is possibly TRBD1 (6 bases). The CDR3 covers 13 residues. The germline CDR1 and CDR2 sequences are SGHNT and YYREEE (reference sequence). V was cut by 2 bases and J by 5 bases, with 10 bases left in between. The CDR3, as DNA: TGTGCCAGCAGCTTTACAGGGCATGAGACCCAGTACTTC. Its translation is CASSFTGHETQYF.

The J gene is TRBJ1-6, the V gene TRBV5-4; 10 nucleotides agree with TRBD1. V lost 4 bases and J lost 10; bases outside the gene matches: 8. Germline assignment: CDR1 SGHNT and CDR2 YYREEE (reference sequence). The CDR3 runs to 15 residues. In DNA form, the CDR3 reads TGTGCCAGCAGCCTGTGGGGGACAGGGGAATCACCCCTCCACTTT. It yields the protein CASSLWGTGESPLHF.

This clone has just a few counts. CDR3 nucleotides: TGTGCCACACGACAGGGGGTGCTTTCCTACGAGCAGTACTTC. It codes for CATRQGVLSYEQYF. This chain joins TRBV10-3 and TRBJ2-7, with 9 bases identical to TRBD1. The CDR3 consists of 14 residues. Germline V gene data show CDR1 as ENHRY and CDR2 as SYGVKD. V lost 10 bases and J lost 1; bases outside the gene matches: 8.

The rearrangement links TRBV9 to TRBJ2-3; D might be TRBD2 (5 bases). V was trimmed by 2 bases and J by 6 bases, leaving 13 bases between them. This CDR3 has 14 residues. CDR1 SGDLS and CDR2 YYNGEE come from the germline V gene. This chain's CDR3 is CASSVITREDTQYF. Here the CDR3 DNA reads TGTGCCAGCAGCGTTATTACTAGAGAGGATACGCAGTATTTT.

For this clone: Germline and junction disagree at one end, which may indicate a read error. The chain uses TRBV7-9 and TRBJ2-1; D possibly uses TRBD1 or TRBD2 (5 bases each). CDR1 is SEHNR and CDR2 is FQNEAQ in the germline V gene (reference sequence). The length of the CDR3 is 16 residues. CDR3 sequence (DNA): TGTTCCAGCAGCTTAGCGCAGGGTTTCCCCTACAATGAGCAGTTCTTC. It specifies CSSSLAQGFPYNEQFF.

This chain connects TRBV5-4 to TRBJ2-3; TRBD1 aligns across 8 bases. Germline CDR1 reads SGHNT; CDR2 reads YYREEE (reference sequence). Trimming removed 4 bases from V and 1 base from J; junction bases left unmatched: 5. The CDR3 length is 15 residues. The CDR3 is CASSEDRVRTDTQYF. In DNA form, the CDR3 reads TGTGCCAGCAGCGAGGACAGGGTCCGCACAGATACGCAGTATTTT.

The chain recombines TRBV7-2 with TRBJ2-7; D is possibly TRBD2 (5 bases). Trimming left V 5 bases short and J 6 bases short, with 20 bases between. The CDR3 sequence is 15 residues long. The V gene's germline CDR1 is SGHTA and CDR2 FQGNSA. The CDR3 nucleotides read TGTGCCAGCAGCCCAGGCCGGGTCAGGAGGTTCGAGCAGTACTTC. Encoded protein: CASSPGRVRRFEQYF.

The chain links TRBV5-1 to TRBJ1-6; D is ambiguous. This CDR3 has 13 residues. With 0 bases removed from V and 10 bases from J, the gap between germline ends came to 8 bases. Germline loops: CDR1 SGHRS, CDR2 YFSETQ. The CDR3, as DNA: TGCGCCAGCAGCTTGGCCCCCGGGTCACCCCTCCACTTT. Protein sequence: CASSLAPGSPLHF.

The chain joins TRBV28 to TRBJ1-6; 8 bases are shared with TRBD1. CDR1 MDHEN and CDR2 SYDVKM come from the germline V gene. Trimming took 6 bases from V and 8 from J; bases not matched to a gene: 9. The CDR3 is 15 amino acids. The CDR3, as DNA: TGTGCCAGCAGCGAGATACAGGGGGGGGATTCACCCCTCCACTTT. This codes for CASSEIQGGDSPLHF.

Note on this clone: An end of the junction differs from the germline gene, which may be a read error. The chain links TRBV7-9 to TRBJ2-7; no reliable D call. Germline V gives CDR1 SEHNR, CDR2 FQNEAQ (reference sequence). This CDR3 has 11 amino acids. The DNA for the CDR3 is TGTTCCAGCAGCGCCCTAAGAGAGCAGTACTTC. Its protein product is CSSSALREQYF.

The chain employs TRBV28 and TRBJ1-2; TRBD1 matches 8 bases. The V gene's germline CDR1 is MDHEN and CDR2 SYDVKM. This CDR3 has 13 residues. J gave up 2 bases and V 10 bases, and 6 bases lay outside the gene matches. The chain's CDR3 is CAIARTGNYGYTF. The CDR3 DNA follows: TGTGCCATCGCCCGGACAGGGAACTATGGCTACACCTTC.

This chain uses TRBV2 with TRBJ1-2; D perhaps matches TRBD1 (5 bases). This CDR3 has 11 amino acids. The germline gives CDR1 SNHLY, CDR2 FYNNEI. V was shortened by 6 bases and J by 7 bases, with 9 bases between the two germline ends. This CDR3 reads CASSVGAGYTF. In DNA, the CDR3 is TGTGCCAGCAGCGTAGGGGCTGGCTACACCTTC.

This rearrangement joins TRBV9 to TRBJ1-1; no clear D. CDR3 length: 16 residues. Germline CDR1 SGDLS, CDR2 YYNGEE. Trimming cost V 0 bases and J 0 bases, with 12 bases left between them. CDR3 loop: CASSVGAGGVNTEAFF. In DNA form, the CDR3 reads TGTGCCAGCAGCGTAGGGGCGGGTGGGGTGAACACTGAAGCTTTCTTT.

The V call is TRBV5-1, the J call TRBJ2-1, with D maybe TRBD2 (5 bases). The CDR3 consists of 16 residues. Trimming removed 5 bases at V and 0 bases at J, with 15 bases between. Germline CDR1 and CDR2: SGHRS and YFSETQ. CDR3 sequence: CASRDSGGGSYNEQFF. The CDR3 coding sequence is TGCGCCAGCAGGGACTCCGGCGGCGGCTCCTACAATGAGCAGTTCTTC.

This chain uses TRBV9 with TRBJ1-1; 11 positions match TRBD1. Germline CDR1 is SGDLS and CDR2 is YYNGEE. This CDR3 comprises 16 residues. Unmatched junction bases numbered 5, after V lost 0 bases and J lost 4 bases. The CDR3 DNA reads as TGTGCCAGCAGCGTAGGTGGGACAGGGGGTTTCACTGAAGCTTTCTTT. Translating gives CASSVGGTGGFTEAFF.

The chain combines TRBV6-6 with TRBJ2-6, with D maybe TRBD1 (5 bases). Germline values: CDR1 MNHNY, CDR2 SVGAGI (reference sequence). This CDR3 contains 16 residues. Trimming removed 5 bases at V and 0 bases at J, with 11 bases between. The CDR3 sequence is CASSPTRVSGANVLTF. The CDR3 DNA follows: TGTGCCAGCAGTCCCACCAGGGTCTCTGGGGCCAACGTCCTGACTTTC.

This clone was counted only a few times. The chain is built from TRBV10-1 and TRBJ2-3; TRBD2 aligns across 7 bases. The CDR3 length is 15 residues. V shed 0 bases and J 6 bases; nucleotides not matched to a gene: 6. CDR1 is WNHNN and CDR2 is SYGVQD in the germline V gene (reference sequence). The DNA of the CDR3 is TGCGCCAGCAGTGAGTCGAGACTAGCTGGTGATACGCAGTATTTT. It yields the protein CASSESRLAGDTQYF.

This clone was counted a few times. The chain carries TRBV7-9 and TRBJ1-1; D might be TRBD1 (5 bases). V gave up 6 bases and J gave up 1 base, with 27 bases separating them. This CDR3 spans 19 amino acids. The germline V gene has CDR1 SEHNR and CDR2 FQNEAQ (reference sequence). This CDR3 reads CASRSFPRTPSMGNTEAFF. As DNA, the CDR3 is TGTGCCAGCAGATCTTTCCCCCGGACACCCTCCATGGGGAACACTGAAGCTTTCTTT.

The V call is TRBV7-2, the J call TRBJ2-3, with TRBD2 matching 9 bases. The CDR3 is 16 residues long. Trimming cost V 2 bases and J 10 bases; bases outside gene matches: 13. Looked up from germline, CDR1 is SGHTA and CDR2 is FQGNSA. The CDR3 loop is CASSLFGRGGLIPQYF. CDR3 nucleotide sequence: TGTGCCAGCAGCTTATTTGGGCGGGGGGGCTTAATCCCGCAGTATTTT.

This chain joins TRBV5-1 and TRBJ1-4; D perhaps matches TRBD1 (6 bases). Germline CDR1 and CDR2: SGHRS and YFSETQ. V gave up 0 bases and J gave up 3 bases, with 12 bases separating them. The CDR3 is 16 residues long. The CDR3 reads CASSLEGGAANEKLFF. The CDR3 DNA reads TGCGCCAGCAGCTTGGAAGGGGGGGCAGCTAATGAAAAACTGTTTTTT.

V is TRBV7-6 and J is TRBJ2-5; 9 nucleotides match TRBD2. The germline V gene has CDR1 SGHVS and CDR2 FNYEAQ. This CDR3 is 16 amino acids long. Trimming removed 4 bases from V and 2 bases from J; junction bases left unmatched: 8. CDR3 residues: CASSSWGRGGQETQYF. CDR3 nucleotides: TGTGCCAGCAGCTCCTGGGGGCGGGGGGGGCAAGAGACCCAGTACTTC.

The gene calls are TRBV20-1 and TRBJ2-5; D is undetermined. The V gene lost 0 bases and the J gene lost 4 bases, with 3 bases spanning the gap. Germline values: CDR1 DFQATT, CDR2 SNEGSKA (reference sequence). The CDR3 has 11 residues. CDR3 protein: CSARDRETQYF. CDR3 nucleotide sequence: TGCAGTGCTAGAGATCGAGAGACCCAGTACTTC.